This T cell receptor (beta chain) was identified in a study of blood T cell repertoires in COVID-19. At the level of the study: Donors in the United States, Italy and Spain gave samples during acute or convalescent COVID-19. T cells, B-cell-depleted T cells, or PBMCs provided the cDNA or gDNA that served as material.

CDR1 and CDR2 (germline): SGHTA, FQGNSA. Germline trimming cut 0 bases from V and 2 bases from J; bases unmatched to any gene: 6. This CDR3 has 16 amino acids. Study processing details: Estimation of nucleated cell counts relied on the amplification of reference gene primers. Here immunoSEQ multiplex PCR was the method, and the copy in TCRdb shows in-frame clones only, minus some. D and trimming come from the DNA, and the V and J calls and clone size come from that table. The sample shows around 270,000 clones, 84% of them seen only once. Sequencing was performed on peripheral blood. V usage is TRBV7-2 and J usage is TRBJ2-7; 8 positions agree with TRBD2. This TCR was sampled from a man in his sixties with acute or convalescent COVID-19. CDR3 nucleotide sequence: TGTGCCAGCAGCTTAGCGGGGACTAGTCGCGCCTACGAGCAGTACTTC. It translates to CASSLAGTSRAYEQYF.